The subject of this entry is one T cell receptor beta chain. This record comes from a study of shared T cell receptors in the human thymus. Trimming pared 6 bases from V and 1 base from J, leaving 19 bases between. The germline gives CDR1 MDHEN, CDR2 SYDVKM. The CDR3 consists of 17 residues. Assay: immunoSEQ multiplex PCR; the TCRdb copy retains only in-frame clones and omits some. The sample has roughly 710,000 clones; 80% to 90% are singletons. Separately, the same data were catalogued under a study of human thymus T cells.

The chain employs TRBV28 and TRBJ2-4, with TRBD2 as a possible D gene (6 bases). The specimen was thymocytes. The origin of this receptor is a girl in the first two years of life with a congenital heart defect. The CDR3, as DNA: TGTGCCAGCAGCCTTCGCGGCTGGGACTCCGCCAAAAACATTCAGTACTTC. This sequence encodes CASSLRGWDSAKNIQYF.